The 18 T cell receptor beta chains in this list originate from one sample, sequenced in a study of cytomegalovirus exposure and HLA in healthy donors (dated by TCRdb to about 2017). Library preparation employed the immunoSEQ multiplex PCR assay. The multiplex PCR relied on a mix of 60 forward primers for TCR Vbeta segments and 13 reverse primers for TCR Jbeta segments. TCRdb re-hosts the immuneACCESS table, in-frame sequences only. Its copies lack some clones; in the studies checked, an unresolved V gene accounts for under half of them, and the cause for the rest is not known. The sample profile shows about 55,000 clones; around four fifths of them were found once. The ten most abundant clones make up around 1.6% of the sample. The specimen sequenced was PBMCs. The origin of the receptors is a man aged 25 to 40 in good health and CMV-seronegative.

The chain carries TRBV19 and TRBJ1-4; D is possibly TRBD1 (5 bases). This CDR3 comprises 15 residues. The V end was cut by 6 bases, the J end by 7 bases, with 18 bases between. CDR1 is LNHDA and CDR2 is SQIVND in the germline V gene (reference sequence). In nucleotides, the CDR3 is TGTGCCAGTAGGAACTTGGACACTACCAGTGAAAAACTGTTTTTT. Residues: CASRNLDTTSEKLFF.

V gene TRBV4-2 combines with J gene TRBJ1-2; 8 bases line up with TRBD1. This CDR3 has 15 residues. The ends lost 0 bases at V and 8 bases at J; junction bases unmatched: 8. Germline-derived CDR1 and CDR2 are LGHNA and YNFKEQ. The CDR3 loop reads CASSQDGQGHNGYTF. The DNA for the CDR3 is TGTGCCAGCAGCCAAGACGGACAGGGTCATAACGGCTACACCTTC.

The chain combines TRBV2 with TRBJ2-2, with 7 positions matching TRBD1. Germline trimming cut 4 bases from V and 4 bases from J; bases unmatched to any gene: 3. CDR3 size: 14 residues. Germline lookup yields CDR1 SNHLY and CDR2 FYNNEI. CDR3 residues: CASSVQGVTGELFF. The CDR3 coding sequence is TGTGCCAGCAGTGTTCAGGGGGTCACCGGGGAGCTGTTTTTT.

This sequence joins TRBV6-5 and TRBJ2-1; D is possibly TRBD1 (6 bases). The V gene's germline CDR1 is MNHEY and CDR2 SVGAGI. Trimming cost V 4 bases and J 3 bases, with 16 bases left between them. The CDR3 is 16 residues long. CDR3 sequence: CASSSTGTRIYNEQFF. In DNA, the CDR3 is TGTGCCAGCAGTTCCACGGGGACACGAATCTACAATGAGCAGTTCTTC.

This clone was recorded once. CDR3 DNA: TGTGCCAGCAGCGCAACAGGGGACTCTGGCTACACCTTC. Translating it yields CASSATGDSGYTF. J is TRBJ1-2 and V is TRBV7-9; the match to TRBD1 covers 7 bases. Germline V gives CDR1 SEHNR, CDR2 FQNEAQ (reference sequence). Trimming took 5 bases from V and 7 from J; bases not matched to a gene: 7. This CDR3 spans 13 amino acids.

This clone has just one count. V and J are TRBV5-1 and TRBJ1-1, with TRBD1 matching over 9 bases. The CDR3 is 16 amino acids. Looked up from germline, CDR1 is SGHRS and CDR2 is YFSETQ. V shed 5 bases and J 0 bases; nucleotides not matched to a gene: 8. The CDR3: CASSFTGTGMNTEAFF. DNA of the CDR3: TGCGCCAGCAGTTTTACCGGGACAGGGATGAACACTGAAGCTTTCTTT.

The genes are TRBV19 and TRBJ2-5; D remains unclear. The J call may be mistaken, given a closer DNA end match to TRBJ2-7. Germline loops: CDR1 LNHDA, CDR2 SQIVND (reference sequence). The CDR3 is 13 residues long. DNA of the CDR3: TGTGCCAGTAGTCCTCTCGTTGCCTACGAGCAGTACTTC. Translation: CASSPLVAYEQYF.

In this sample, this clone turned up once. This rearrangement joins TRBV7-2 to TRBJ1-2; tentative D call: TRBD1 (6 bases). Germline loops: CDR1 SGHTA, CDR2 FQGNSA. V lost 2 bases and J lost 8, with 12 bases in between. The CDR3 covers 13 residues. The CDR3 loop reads CASSLTRTAGYTF. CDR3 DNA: TGTGCCAGCAGCTTAACAAGGACAGCAGGCTACACCTTC.

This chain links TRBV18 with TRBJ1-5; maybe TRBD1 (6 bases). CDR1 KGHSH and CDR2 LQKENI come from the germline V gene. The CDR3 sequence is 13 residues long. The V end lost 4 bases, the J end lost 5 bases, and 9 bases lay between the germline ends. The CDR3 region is CASSLSGDQPQHF. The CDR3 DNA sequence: TGTGCCAGCTCACTTTCAGGGGATCAGCCCCAGCATTTT.

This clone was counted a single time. The CDR3 region has the DNA TGCGCCAGCAGCCAGTCGTTCGGACAGGGAAACCAGCCCCAGCATTTT. Protein: CASSQSFGQGNQPQHF. The chain carries TRBV4-3 and TRBJ1-5, with 8 bases aligning to TRBD1. V lost 3 bases and J lost 7; bases outside the gene matches: 11. There are 16 residues in the CDR3. CDR1 is LGHNA and CDR2 is YSLEER in the germline V gene.

The DNA for the CDR3 is TGCGCCAGCAGCCTGCGGGACAGGGGGCGGGTGAACACTGAAGCTTTCTTT. Translated: CASSLRDRGRVNTEAFF. V is TRBV5-1 and J is TRBJ1-1; 12 positions agree with TRBD1. V dropped 4 bases and J dropped 0; count of bases not matched to a gene: 7. The CDR3 totals 17 residues. In germline, CDR1 is SGHRS, CDR2 YFSETQ.

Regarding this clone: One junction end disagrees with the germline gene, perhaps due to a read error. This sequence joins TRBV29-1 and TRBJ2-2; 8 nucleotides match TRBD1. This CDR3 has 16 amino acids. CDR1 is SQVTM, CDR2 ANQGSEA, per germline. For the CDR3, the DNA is TGCAGCGTTGTGGCTCACAGGGGGTCGAAGACCGGGGAGCTGTTTTTT. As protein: CSVVAHRGSKTGELFF.

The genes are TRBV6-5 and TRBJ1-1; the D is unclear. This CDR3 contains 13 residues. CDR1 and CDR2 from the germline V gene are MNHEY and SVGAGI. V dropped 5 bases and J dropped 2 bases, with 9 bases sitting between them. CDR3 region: CASSHELNTEAFF. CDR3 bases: TGTGCCAGCAGTCACGAACTAAACACTGAAGCTTTCTTT.

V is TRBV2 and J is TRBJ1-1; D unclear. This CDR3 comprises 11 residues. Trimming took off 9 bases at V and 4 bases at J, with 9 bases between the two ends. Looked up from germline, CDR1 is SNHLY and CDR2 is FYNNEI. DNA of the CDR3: TGTGCCAGTCACTACGCCACTGAAGCTTTCTTT. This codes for CASHYATEAFF.

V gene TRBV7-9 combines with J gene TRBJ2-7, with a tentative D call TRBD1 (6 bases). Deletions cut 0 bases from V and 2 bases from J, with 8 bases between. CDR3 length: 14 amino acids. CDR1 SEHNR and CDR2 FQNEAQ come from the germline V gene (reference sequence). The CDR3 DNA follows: TGTGCCAGCAGCTTAGCGGGGGCCGCCTACGAGCAGTACTTC. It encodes CASSLAGAAYEQYF.

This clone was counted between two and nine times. CDR3: CSVDLSAETQYF. For the CDR3, the DNA is TGCAGCGTTGATCTAAGCGCGGAGACCCAGTACTTC. The chain employs TRBV29-1 and TRBJ2-5; no definite D call. Trimming stripped 3 bases from V and 5 bases from J, with 10 bases between. Per the germline V gene, CDR1 is SQVTM and CDR2 is ANQGSEA. There are 12 residues in the CDR3.

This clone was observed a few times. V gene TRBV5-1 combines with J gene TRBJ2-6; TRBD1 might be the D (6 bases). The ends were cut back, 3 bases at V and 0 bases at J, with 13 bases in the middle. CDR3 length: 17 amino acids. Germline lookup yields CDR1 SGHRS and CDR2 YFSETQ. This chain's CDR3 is CASSYGQRGSGANVLTF. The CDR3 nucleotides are TGCGCCAGCAGCTACGGACAGCGAGGCTCTGGGGCCAACGTCCTGACTTTC.

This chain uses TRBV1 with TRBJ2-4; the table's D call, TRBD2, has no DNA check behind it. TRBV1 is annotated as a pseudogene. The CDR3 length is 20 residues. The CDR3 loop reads CTSSQPGLAGAVLAKNIQYF. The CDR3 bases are TGCACCAGCAGCCAGCCGGGACTAGCGGGAGCGGTACTTGCCAAAAACATTCAGTACTTC.